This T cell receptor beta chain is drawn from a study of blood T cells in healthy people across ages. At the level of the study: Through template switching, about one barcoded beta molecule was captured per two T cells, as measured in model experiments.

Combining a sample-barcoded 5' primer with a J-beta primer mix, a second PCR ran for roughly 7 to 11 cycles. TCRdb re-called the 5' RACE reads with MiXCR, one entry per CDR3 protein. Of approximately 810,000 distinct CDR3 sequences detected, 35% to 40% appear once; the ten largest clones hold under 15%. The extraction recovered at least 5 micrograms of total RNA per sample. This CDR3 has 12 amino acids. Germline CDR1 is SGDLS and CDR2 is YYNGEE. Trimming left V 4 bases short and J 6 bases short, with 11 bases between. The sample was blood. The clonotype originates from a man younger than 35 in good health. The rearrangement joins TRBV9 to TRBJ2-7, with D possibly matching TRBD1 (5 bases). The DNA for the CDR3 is TGTGCCAGCAGCTCTACAGGCTGCGAGCAGTACTTC. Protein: CASSSTGCEQYF.